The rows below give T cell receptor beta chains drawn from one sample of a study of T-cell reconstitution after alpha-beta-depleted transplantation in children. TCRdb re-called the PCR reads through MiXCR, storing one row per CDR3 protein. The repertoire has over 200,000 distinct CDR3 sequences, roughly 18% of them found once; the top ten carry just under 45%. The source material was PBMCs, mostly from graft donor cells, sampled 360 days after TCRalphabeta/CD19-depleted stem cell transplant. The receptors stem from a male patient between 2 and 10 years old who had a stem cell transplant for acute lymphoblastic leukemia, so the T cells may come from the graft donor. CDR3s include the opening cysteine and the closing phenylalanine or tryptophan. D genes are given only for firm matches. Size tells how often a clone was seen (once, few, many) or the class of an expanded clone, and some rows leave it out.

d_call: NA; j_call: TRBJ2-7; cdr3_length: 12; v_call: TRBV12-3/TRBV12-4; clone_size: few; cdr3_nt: TGTGCCAGCAGTTTTGTGCCCCCCGAGCAGTACTTC; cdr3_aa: CASSFVPPEQYF
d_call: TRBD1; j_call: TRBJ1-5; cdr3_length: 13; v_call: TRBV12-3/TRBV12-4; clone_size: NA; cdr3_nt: TGTGCCAGTGACAGGGGGGGCAATCAGCCCCAGCATTTT; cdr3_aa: CASDRGGNQPQHF
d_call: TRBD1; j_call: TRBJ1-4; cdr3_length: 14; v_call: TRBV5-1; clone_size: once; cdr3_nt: TGCGCCAGCAGCTCGGGACAGGGATATGAAAAACTGTTTTTT; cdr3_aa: CASSSGQGYEKLFF
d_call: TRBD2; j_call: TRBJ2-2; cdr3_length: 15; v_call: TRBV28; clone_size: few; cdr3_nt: TGTGCCAGCCTATCCGGCGGGGGGCTCACCGGGGAGCTGTTTTTT; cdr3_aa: CASLSGGGLTGELFF
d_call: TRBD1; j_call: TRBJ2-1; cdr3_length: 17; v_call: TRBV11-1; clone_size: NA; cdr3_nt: TGTGCCAGCAGCTTAGCTACCGGGACAGGGGAGTCGGATGAGCAGTTCTTC; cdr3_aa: CASSLATGTGESDEQFF
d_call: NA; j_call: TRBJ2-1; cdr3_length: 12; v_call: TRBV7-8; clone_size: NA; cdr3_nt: TGTGCCAGCAGCTTATTCGACAATGAGCAGTTCTTC; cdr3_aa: CASSLFDNEQFF
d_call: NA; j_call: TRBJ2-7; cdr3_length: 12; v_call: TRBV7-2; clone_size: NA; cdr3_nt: TGTGCCACAAGAGAGGGTGTGTACGAGCAGTACTTC; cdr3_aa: CATREGVYEQYF
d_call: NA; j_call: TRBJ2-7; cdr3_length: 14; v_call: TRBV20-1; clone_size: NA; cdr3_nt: TGCAGTGCTCCAGGGCCTTCGAGCTCCTACGAGCAGTACTTC; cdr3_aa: CSAPGPSSSYEQYF
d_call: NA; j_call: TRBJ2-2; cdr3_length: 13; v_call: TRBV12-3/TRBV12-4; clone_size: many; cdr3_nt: TGTGCCAGCAGTTTCCTAGGCACCGGGGAGCTGTTTTTT; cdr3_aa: CASSFLGTGELFF
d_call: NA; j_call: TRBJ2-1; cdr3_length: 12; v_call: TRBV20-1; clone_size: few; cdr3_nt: TGCAGTGCTAGAGATTCTCTCTATGAGCAGTTCTTC; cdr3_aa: CSARDSLYEQFF
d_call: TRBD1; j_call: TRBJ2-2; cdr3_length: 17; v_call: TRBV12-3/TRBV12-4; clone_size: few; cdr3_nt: TGTGCCAGCAGATGGCAGGCCGGGACAGGAAACACCGGGGAGCTGTTTTTT; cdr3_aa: CASRWQAGTGNTGELFF
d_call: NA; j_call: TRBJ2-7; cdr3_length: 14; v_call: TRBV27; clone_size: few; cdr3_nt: TGTGCCAGCAGTTTACAGGGCGCAACCTACGAGCAGTACTTC; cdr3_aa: CASSLQGATYEQYF
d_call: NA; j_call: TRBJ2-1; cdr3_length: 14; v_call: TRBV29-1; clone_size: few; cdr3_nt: TGCAGCGTTCAGCTGGGGGGAGACTACGGTGAGCAGTTCTTC; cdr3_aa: CSVQLGGDYGEQFF
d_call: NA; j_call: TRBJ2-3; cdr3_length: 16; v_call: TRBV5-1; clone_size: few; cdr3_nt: TGCGCCAGCAGCTTGGCGCTAGTGTTGGGCACAGATACGCAGTATTTT; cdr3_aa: CASSLALVLGTDTQYF
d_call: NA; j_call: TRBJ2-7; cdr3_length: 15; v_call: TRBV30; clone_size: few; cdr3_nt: TGTGCCTGGAGTGTAGGCCCCGGACGGGCCTACGAGCAGTACTTC; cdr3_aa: CAWSVGPGRAYEQYF
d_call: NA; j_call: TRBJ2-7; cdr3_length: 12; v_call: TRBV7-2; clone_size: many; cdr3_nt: TGTGCCAGCAGCGCCCACCTTGGCGAGCAGTACTTC; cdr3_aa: CASSAHLGEQYF
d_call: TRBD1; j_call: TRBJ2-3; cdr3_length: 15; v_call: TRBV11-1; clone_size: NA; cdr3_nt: TGTGCCAGCAGCCCACCCGGGACAGCAACAGATACGCAGTATTTT; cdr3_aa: CASSPPGTATDTQYF
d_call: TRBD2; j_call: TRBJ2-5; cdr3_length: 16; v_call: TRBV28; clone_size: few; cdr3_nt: TGTGCCACCCTTGGCCTAGCGGGGGGGCAGGCCCAGACCCAGTACTTC; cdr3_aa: CATLGLAGGQAQTQYF
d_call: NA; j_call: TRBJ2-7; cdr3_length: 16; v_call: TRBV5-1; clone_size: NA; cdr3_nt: TGCGCCAGCAGCTTGGCGGTAGGGGGGGCGAGGAACGAGCAGTACTTC; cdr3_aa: CASSLAVGGARNEQYF
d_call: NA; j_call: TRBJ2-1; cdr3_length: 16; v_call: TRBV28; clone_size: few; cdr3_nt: TGTGCCAGCAGTGCTTTAATCCTGAGCTCCTACAATGAGCAGTTCTTC; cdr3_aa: CASSALILSSYNEQFF
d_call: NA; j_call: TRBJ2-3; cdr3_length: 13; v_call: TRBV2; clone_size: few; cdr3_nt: TGTGCCAGGAGGCCGTTAGGGGGAGATACGCAGTATTTT; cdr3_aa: CARRPLGGDTQYF
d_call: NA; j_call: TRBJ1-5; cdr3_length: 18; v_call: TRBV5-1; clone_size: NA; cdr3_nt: TGCGCCAGCAGCTTGGTCGCGGCAGCGTTGTATAGCAATCAGCCCCAGCATTTT; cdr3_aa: CASSLVAAALYSNQPQHF
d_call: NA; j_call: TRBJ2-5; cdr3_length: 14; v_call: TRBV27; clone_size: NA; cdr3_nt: TGTGCCAGCAGTTCATACAGGGGGGGAGAGACCCAGTACTTC; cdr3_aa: CASSSYRGGETQYF
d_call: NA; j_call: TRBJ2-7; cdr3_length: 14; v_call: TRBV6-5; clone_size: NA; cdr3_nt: TGTGCCAGCAGTTACTCGACGGGGGCGGGGAAGCAGTACTTC; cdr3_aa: CASSYSTGAGKQYF
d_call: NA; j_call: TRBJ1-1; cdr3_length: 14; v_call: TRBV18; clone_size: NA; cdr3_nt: TGTGCCAGCTCACTTACTACGCGCGACACTGAAGCTTTCTTT; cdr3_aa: CASSLTTRDTEAFF
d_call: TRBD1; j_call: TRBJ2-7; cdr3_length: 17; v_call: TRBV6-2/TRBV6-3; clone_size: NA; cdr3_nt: TGTGCCAGCCGGCCACCGGGACAGGGGCAATACCTACGAGGGCAGTACTTC; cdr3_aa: CASRPPGQGQYLRGQYF
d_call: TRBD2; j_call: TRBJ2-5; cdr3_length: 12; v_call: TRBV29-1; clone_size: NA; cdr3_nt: TGCAGCGTCCCCCTGGGGGGGGAGACCCAGTACTTC; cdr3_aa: CSVPLGGETQYF
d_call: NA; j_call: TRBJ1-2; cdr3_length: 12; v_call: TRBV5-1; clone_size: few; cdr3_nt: TGCGCCAGCAGCTTGGCCCACTATGGCTACACCTTC; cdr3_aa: CASSLAHYGYTF
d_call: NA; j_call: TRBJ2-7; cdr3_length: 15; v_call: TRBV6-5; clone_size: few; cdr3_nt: TGTGCCAGCAGTTACTTCGGGAGCAAGTACTACGAGCAGTACTTC; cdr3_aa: CASSYFGSKYYEQYF
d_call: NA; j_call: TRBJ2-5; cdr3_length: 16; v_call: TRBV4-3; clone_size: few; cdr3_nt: TGCGCCAGCAGCCAATTAACGCCGGGACTCCAAGAGACCCAGTACTTC; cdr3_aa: CASSQLTPGLQETQYF
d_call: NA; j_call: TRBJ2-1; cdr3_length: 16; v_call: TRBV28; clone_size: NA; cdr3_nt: TGTGCCAGCAGTTTATGGGTGGGAGTCACCTACAATGAGCAGTTCTTC; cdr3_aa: CASSLWVGVTYNEQFF
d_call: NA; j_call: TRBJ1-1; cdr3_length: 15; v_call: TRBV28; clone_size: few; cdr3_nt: TGTGCCAGCAGTTTAAAGGTTGCGGGGTCCACTGAAGCTTTCTTT; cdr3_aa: CASSLKVAGSTEAFF
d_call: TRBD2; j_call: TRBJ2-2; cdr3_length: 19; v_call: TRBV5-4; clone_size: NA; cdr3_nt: TGTGCCAGCAGCTTGCGGCTAGCGGGGGGGCGCGGGGACACCGGGGAGCTGTTTTTT; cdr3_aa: CASSLRLAGGRGDTGELFF
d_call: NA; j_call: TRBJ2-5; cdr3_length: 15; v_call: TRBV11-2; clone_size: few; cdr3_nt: TGTGCCAGCAGCTCTACTCCGGGACGCGGGGAGACCCAGTACTTC; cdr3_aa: CASSSTPGRGETQYF
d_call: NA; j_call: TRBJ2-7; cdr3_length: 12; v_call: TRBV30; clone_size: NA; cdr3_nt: TGTGCCTGGGGACTTGGAAGCTACGAGCAGTACTTC; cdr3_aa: CAWGLGSYEQYF
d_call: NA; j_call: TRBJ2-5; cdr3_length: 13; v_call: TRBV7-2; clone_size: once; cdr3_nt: TGTGCCAGCAGCTTAACAGAACAAGAGACCCAGTACTTC; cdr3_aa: CASSLTEQETQYF
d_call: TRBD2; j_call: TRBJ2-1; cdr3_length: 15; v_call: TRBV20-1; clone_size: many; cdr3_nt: TGCAGTGCTAGCTTCCTGACTAGCGGGGGGGGTGAGCAGTTCTTC; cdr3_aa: CSASFLTSGGGEQFF
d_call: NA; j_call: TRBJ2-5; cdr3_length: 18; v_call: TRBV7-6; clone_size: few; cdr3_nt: TGTGCCAGCAGCTTAGCACGTATAGGGCCGCCCCACCAAGAGACCCAGTACTTC; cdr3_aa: CASSLARIGPPHQETQYF
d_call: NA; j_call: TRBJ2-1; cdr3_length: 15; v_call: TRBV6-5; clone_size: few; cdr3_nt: TGTGCCAGCAAGGAGACCGGGGGGCACCCCAATGAGCAGTTCTTC; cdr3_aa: CASKETGGHPNEQFF
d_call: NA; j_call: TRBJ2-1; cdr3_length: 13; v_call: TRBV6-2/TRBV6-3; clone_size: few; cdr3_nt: TGTGCCAGCAGTTACAACTTCGGGGCTGAGCAGTTCTTC; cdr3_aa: CASSYNFGAEQFF
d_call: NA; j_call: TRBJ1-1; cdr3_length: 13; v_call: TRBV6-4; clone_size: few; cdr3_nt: TGTGCCAGCAGTATGCAGCACGGATTTGAAGCTTTCTTT; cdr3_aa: CASSMQHGFEAFF
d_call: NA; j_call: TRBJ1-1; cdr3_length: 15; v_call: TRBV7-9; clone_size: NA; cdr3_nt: TGTGCCAGCAGCCTTAACTCGGACCCGAACACTGAAGCTTTCTTT; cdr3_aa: CASSLNSDPNTEAFF
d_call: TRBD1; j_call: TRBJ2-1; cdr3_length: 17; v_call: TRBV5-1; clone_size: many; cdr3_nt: TGCGCCAGCAGCTTGCCTAAACCCGGGACAGGGAACAATGAGCAGTTCTTC; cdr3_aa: CASSLPKPGTGNNEQFF
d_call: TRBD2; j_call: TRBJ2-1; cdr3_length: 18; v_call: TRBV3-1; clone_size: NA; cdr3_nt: TGTGCCAGCAGCTCGTTCCGGCGGGGGATTAGCTCCTACAATGAGCAGTTCTTC; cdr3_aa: CASSSFRRGISSYNEQFF
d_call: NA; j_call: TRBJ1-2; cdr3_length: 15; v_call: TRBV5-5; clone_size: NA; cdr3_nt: TGTGCCAGCAGCTTGTTGGTGGATTTCCCCTATGGCTACACCTTC; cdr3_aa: CASSLLVDFPYGYTF
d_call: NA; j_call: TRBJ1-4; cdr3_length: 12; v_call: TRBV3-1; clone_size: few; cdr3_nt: TGTGCCAGCAGCCAGGGGGGGCATTCGACGTCCTTT; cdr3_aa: CASSQGGHSTSF
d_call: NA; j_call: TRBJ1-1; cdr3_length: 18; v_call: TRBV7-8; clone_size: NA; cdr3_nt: TGTGCCAGCAGCTTAGCTTGGGCGTTTGTCCCTGGGATGGCTGAAGCTTTCTTT; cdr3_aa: CASSLAWAFVPGMAEAFF
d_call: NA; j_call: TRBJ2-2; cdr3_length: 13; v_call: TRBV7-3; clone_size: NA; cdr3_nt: TGTGCCAGCAGCTCCTTCCACACCGGGGAGCTGTTTTTT; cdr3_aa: CASSSFHTGELFF
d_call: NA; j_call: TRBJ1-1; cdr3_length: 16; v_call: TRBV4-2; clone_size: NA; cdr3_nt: TGTGCCAGCGTCCCTTCACCCTCCTCGCTGAACACTGAAGCTTTCTTT; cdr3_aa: CASVPSPSSLNTEAFF
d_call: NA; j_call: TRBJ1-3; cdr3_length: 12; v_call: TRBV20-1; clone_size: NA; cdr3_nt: TGCAGTGCTAGAGACAGAACTAACACCATATATTTT; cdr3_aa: CSARDRTNTIYF
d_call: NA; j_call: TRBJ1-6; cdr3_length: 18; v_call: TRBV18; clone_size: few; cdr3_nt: TGTGCCAGCTCACCTACACGAGGCGGTGGCTCCTATAATTCACCCCTCCACTTT; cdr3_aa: CASSPTRGGGSYNSPLHF
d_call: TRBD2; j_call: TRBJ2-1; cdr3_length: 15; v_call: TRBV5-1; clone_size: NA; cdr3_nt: TGCGCCAGCAGCTTGGAACTAGCGGGGAACAATGAGCAGTTCTTC; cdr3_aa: CASSLELAGNNEQFF